The rows below give T cell receptor beta chains drawn from one sample of a study of cytomegalovirus exposure and HLA in healthy donors. TCRdb keeps only in-frame clones here, not all; method: immunoSEQ multiplex PCR. The sample contains 150,000 to 200,000 clones, around 90% of which appear only once. The specimen was PBMCs. Every receptor here comes from a man aged 18 to 35 in good health and CMV-seronegative. Each CDR3 is given with its conserved first and last residue. Fields, in order: clone size, D gene, CDR3 length, J gene, V gene, CDR3 DNA, CDR3 protein. The D gene is left open where the match is weak. The size of a clone is reported for some rows only, either as once, few or many, or as a class for expanded clones.

>.|.|15|TRBJ2-7|TRBV25-1
TGTGCCAGCAGTGAAGGTCCCGCGGTAAAAAACGAGCAGTACTTC
CASSEGPAVKNEQYF
>.|.|12|TRBJ2-2|TRBV5-5
TGTGCCAGCAGCCCCCAGACCGGGGAGCTGTTTTTT
CASSPQTGELFF
>.|TRBD1|18|TRBJ1-2|TRBV5-5
TGTGCCAGCAGCTTGGAATTTTATCGGGACAGCTTGAACTATGGCTACACCTTC
CASSLEFYRDSLNYGYTF
>.|.|13|TRBJ1-2|TRBV12-5
TGTGCTAGTGGCTCGGACAGAAACTATGGCTACACCTTC
CASGSDRNYGYTF
>.|.|14|TRBJ1-4|TRBV4-3
TGCGCCAGCAGCCACGGACAAATTAATGAAAAACTGTTTTTT
CASSHGQINEKLFF
>once|TRBD1|15|TRBJ2-1|TRBV29-1
TGCAGCGTTGAAGATCGTGACAGGGCCTACAATGAGCAGTTCTTC
CSVEDRDRAYNEQFF
>.|TRBD2|15|TRBJ2-1|TRBV29-1
TGCAGCGTTGGTTTCGGAGCGGGAGGGTACAATGAGCAGTTCTTC
CSVGFGAGGYNEQFF
>.|TRBD2|15|TRBJ2-1|TRBV4-1
TGCGCCAGCAGTCAGACTAGCGGGGGCCTCAATGAGCAGTTCTTC
CASSQTSGGLNEQFF
>.|.|14|TRBJ2-7|TRBV10-3
TGTGCCATCGTATACAGAAAAGGTGACTACGAGCAGTACTTC
CAIVYRKGDYEQYF
>.|.|16|TRBJ1-5|TRBV28
TGTGCCAGCAGTTTACACAGACAATATAGCAATCAGCCCCAGCATTTT
CASSLHRQYSNQPQHF
>.|.|15|TRBJ2-7|TRBV2
TGTGCCAGCAGTGAAGGGTTTTCCGGCTCCTACGAGCAGTACTTC
CASSEGFSGSYEQYF
>.|.|10|TRBJ1-2|TRBV29-1
TGCAGCGTTGAAGGAGGGGGCTACACCTTC
CSVEGGGYTF
>.|.|17|TRBJ2-6|TRBV2
TGTGCCAGCGCTGGCGGGACAGCCCTCCTCGGGGCCAACGTCCTGACTTTC
CASAGGTALLGANVLTF
>few|.|14|TRBJ2-3|TRBV19
TGTGCCAGTAGTATAGCGGGGAGCACAGATACGCAGTATTTT
CASSIAGSTDTQYF
>.|.|13|TRBJ1-2|TRBV7-8
TGTGCCAGCAGCCCCTTTAGGACAGCTGGCTACACCTTC
CASSPFRTAGYTF
>.|.|13|TRBJ2-1|TRBV30
TGTGCCTGGAGCCGCGACTCCTTCGGGGGGCAGTTCTTC
CAWSRDSFGGQFF
>.|.|15|TRBJ1-2|TRBV4-2
TGTGCCAGCAGCCAAGAACGGTACTCCTACTATGGCTACACCTTC
CASSQERYSYYGYTF
>.|.|15|TRBJ2-7|TRBV7-2
TGTGCCAGCAGCTTAGCGCGCGCTAGCTCCTACGAGCAGTACTTC
CASSLARASSYEQYF
>few|.|17|TRBJ2-2|TRBV4-1
TGCGCCAGCAGCCACTGGGGCGGGAAGACCCCCACCGGGGAGCTGTTTTTT
CASSHWGGKTPTGELFF
>.|TRBD2|15|TRBJ2-7|TRBV18
TGTGCCAGCTCACCACCGGCGGGAGGGCCGGGCGAGCAGTACTTC
CASSPPAGGPGEQYF
>.|TRBD1|15|TRBJ1-5|TRBV6-1
TGTGCCAGCAGGTTGGGACAGGGGTATAATCAGCCCCAGCATTTT
CASRLGQGYNQPQHF
>.|.|12|TRBJ1-1|TRBV29-1
TGCAGCGTTGAAGTAGCGACCCGGCGAGCTTTCTTT
CSVEVATRRAFF
>.|.|13|TRBJ1-1|TRBV25-1
TGTGCCAGCAGTGTGGCATGGGCGACTGAAGCTTTCTTT
CASSVAWATEAFF
>.|.|13|TRBJ1-1|TRBV30
TGTGCCTGGACTACACAGGGGAACACTGAAGCTTTCTTT
CAWTTQGNTEAFF
>.|.|15|TRBJ2-7|TRBV6-1
TGTGCCAGCAGTGAGGTGGCAGCTAGTACCTACGAGCAGTACTTC
CASSEVAASTYEQYF
>.|.|13|TRBJ2-5|TRBV14
TGTGCCAGCAGTCGGGACTTTCAAGAGACCCAGTACTTC
CASSRDFQETQYF
>.|TRBD1|13|TRBJ2-5|TRBV7-2
TGTGCCAGCAGCTGGACAGGGGAACAGACCCAGTACTTC
CASSWTGEQTQYF
>.|TRBD1|14|TRBJ1-6|TRBV7-6
TGTGCCAGCAGCTCGGGACAGGGAAATTCACCCCTCCACTTT
CASSSGQGNSPLHF
>once|.|11|TRBJ2-7|TRBV5-8
TGTGCCAGCAGCTTGTTATTGGGAGTTTCCTTC
CASSLLLGVSF
>.|.|15|TRBJ1-5|TRBV14
TGTGCCAGCAGCGTTACCGGCCCCGCGGGGCAGCCCCAGCATTTT
CASSVTGPAGQPQHF
>once|TRBD1|13|TRBJ1-2|TRBV19
TGTGCCAGTAGTATGGATAGGGGGCGAGGCTACACCTTC
CASSMDRGRGYTF
>.|TRBD1|13|TRBJ1-4|TRBV2
TGTGCCAGGGGGACAGTGAAGTCTGAAAAACTGTTTTTT
CARGTVKSEKLFF
>.|TRBD1|16|TRBJ1-3|TRBV5-1
TGCGCCAGCAGCGACGGACAGGGGGCAGGAGGAAACACCATATATTTT
CASSDGQGAGGNTIYF
>.|TRBD2|17|TRBJ2-3|TRBV5-1
TGCGCCAGCAGCTTGGCCGTAGCGGGGGACAGCACAGATACGCAGTATTTT
CASSLAVAGDSTDTQYF